Described below is a single T cell receptor (beta chain) sequence and its context. The specificity of this receptor is unknown. Base qualities are not provided; no much larger clone lies one nucleotide away. This entry belongs to a study of blood T cell repertoires in COVID-19 (dated by TCRdb to the early 2020s). A note on the overall study: The collaborator samples originated in the United States, Italy and Spain and spanned the acute and convalescent phases of COVID-19. The prospective study material was composed of cDNA or gDNA derived from T cells, B-cell-depleted T cells, or PBMCs. Subjects who had been exposed to COVID-19, were actively infected with it, or had recovered from it provided the deeply sampled blood TCRbeta repertoires that made up the dataset. The repertoires were released in a freely available public database intended as a resource for research on the immune response to SARS-CoV-2. Samples were obtained from the ongoing ImmuneRACE study (first 160 participants) and from 950 to 1,500 subjects provided by 6 global collaborators. A de-identified subject ID, COVID-19 status, age in years and sex were almost always included in the sample metadata. Where available, HLA class I and class II types were taken from metadata supplied by the sample provider and were not determined by assay-based typing. The study at large found these results: The quantity of clinical and demographic metadata differed by source and by participant and was supplied without curation.

Whole blood was collected in K2EDTA tubes by collaborating institutions according to the institutions' own protocols. For TCRbeta analysis, collaborators shipped samples in one of three forms: frozen whole blood, isolated PBMCs, or DNA extracted from either of those sample types. A distance of 10 bases separates the germline ends of V and J, which lose 7 bases and 0 bases respectively. Taken from cysteine to phenylalanine, the CDR3 has 13 residues. Only the CDR3 portion is preserved as DNA: 39 bases, with reading frame beginning at the first base. CDR1 SQVTM and CDR2 ANQGSEA were looked up in the germline V gene. TCRbeta CDR3 regions were amplified from genomic DNA using the immunoSEQ Assay, a bias-controlled multiplex PCR. The original pipeline was this. The number of nucleated cells in each sample was estimated from the amplification of reference gene primers within the assay. To quantify the absolute abundance of each unique TCRbeta CDR3 rearrangement, sequence reads were collapsed and filtered. For each sample, productive Simpson clonality was calculated as the square root of Simpson's diversity index over productive rearrangements. Drawn from immuneACCESS, this table holds only the in-frame rearrangements with V and J called that TCRdb kept. Clones are partly lost; checked studies trace under half to an unresolved V gene and leave the rest unexplained. V and J calls and clone size are those listed in that table; D and trimming were worked out from the DNA. The sample records 60,000 to 70,000 clones, approximately 88% of which are singletons. The top ten clones comprise 7.5% to 9% of the sample.

The specimen sequenced was peripheral blood. The receptor was derived from a man in his fifties or sixties with active COVID-19. In this chain, TRBV29-1 is recombined with TRBJ2-1; no D gene call is confident. The DNA sequence is TGCAGCGAACAGCAGAGCTCCTACAATGAGCAGTTCTTC. It is translated as CSEQQSSYNEQFF.